This T cell receptor beta chain was recovered during a study of OX40 agonist ivuxolimab in advanced cancers. Study overall: The group had a mean age of around 60 years, ranged from roughly 20 to 79, and was roughly 80% male.

Systemic immunosuppression or autoimmune disease history was grounds to exclude patients. As regards this clone: The antigen is not known.

The assay was immunoSEQ multiplex PCR, and TCRdb's table has in-frame clones only and misses some. In the table there are about 72,000 clones, roughly nine tenths of which are singletons. Study-level findings and limits: Normalized expansion of T-cell clones was also low for some nonresponders.

Here the sequenced sample was CD4+ or CD8+ T cells sorted from blood, taken in a trial of the OX40 agonist ivuxolimab. The TCR was taken from an adult with an advanced solid tumor such as melanoma, head and neck, liver or kidney cancer.

In DNA form, the CDR3 reads TGTGCCAGCAGCTTACCAGCGGGGGTGTTTCAAGAGACCCAGTACTTC. Its translation is CASSLPAGVFQETQYF. The chain joins TRBV7-9 to TRBJ2-5; 8 nucleotides align to TRBD2. This CDR3 contains 16 residues. Trimming cost V 2 bases and J 2 bases; bases outside gene matches: 7. Looked up from germline, CDR1 is SEHNR and CDR2 is FQNEAQ (reference sequence).